Each of the 18 T cell receptor beta chains below was sequenced from the same sample in a study of Ad26.COV2.S vaccination and SARS-CoV-2 variants. Treatment specified: about 20 received Ad26.COV2.S at low or high dose, single or two shots; several received placebo; per-sample allocation not given. Day 63 following the first vaccine or placebo injection was when the samples were taken. Here immunoSEQ multiplex PCR was the method, and the copy in TCRdb shows in-frame clones only, minus some. Of hundreds of thousands of clones in the sample, 83% were seen once. The input for sequencing was peripheral blood, taken in a trial of Ad26.COV2.S vaccine versus placebo. The receptors were sampled from a person between 18 and 65 years old who received the Ad26.COV2.S COVID-19 vaccine or a placebo.

This clone has more than one count but fewer than ten. CDR3 sequence: CAWSMRRDQPQHF. CDR3 nucleotides: TGTGCCTGGAGTATGCGTAGGGATCAGCCCCAGCATTTT. The V gene is TRBV30, the J gene TRBJ1-5; D is unclear. Trimming pared 2 bases from V and 5 bases from J, leaving 10 bases between. The CDR3 totals 13 residues. Germline CDR1 is GTSNPN and CDR2 is SVGIG (reference sequence).

This chain uses TRBV6-5 with TRBJ1-5; D not resolved. Trimming shortened V by 9 bases and J by 0 bases, and 12 bases separated the two germline ends. This CDR3 is built from 14 residues. The germline V gene encodes CDR1 MNHEY and CDR2 SVGAGI. CDR3 sequence (DNA): TGTGCCAGTCACCGGGTCGCTAGCAATCAGCCCCAGCATTTT. The encoded protein is CASHRVASNQPQHF.

This chain links TRBV4-2 with TRBJ2-1; D remains unclear. This CDR3 has 12 amino acids. Germline CDR1 is LGHNA and CDR2 is YNFKEQ. Trimming took 0 bases from V and 12 from J, leaving 9 bases between them. The CDR3 DNA follows: TGTGCCAGCAGCCAAGAGGAGTCTAGGCAGTTCTTC. It is translated as CASSQEESRQFF.

This sequence joins TRBV19 and TRBJ2-1; D tentatively reads TRBD1 or TRBD2 (5 bases each). The CDR3 covers 17 residues. In germline, CDR1 is LNHDA, CDR2 SQIVND (reference sequence). Deletions cut 3 bases from V and 0 bases from J, with 15 bases between. This chain's CDR3 is CASSIRLRGGSYNEQFF. As DNA, the CDR3 is TGTGCCAGTAGTATTCGGCTCCGGGGCGGCTCCTACAATGAGCAGTTCTTC.

The chain has TRBV11-3 and TRBJ2-5; tentatively, D is TRBD1 (6 bases). Trimming shortened V by 5 bases and J by 4 bases, and 17 bases separated the two germline ends. CDR1 is SGHNT, CDR2 YENEEA, per germline. The CDR3 contains 15 residues. The CDR3 loop reads CASSLQTGGGETQYF. The CDR3 coding sequence is TGTGCCAGCAGCCTTCAGACTGGGGGCGGAGAGACCCAGTACTTC.

The sample holds one count of this clone. CDR3 sequence (DNA): TGCGCCAGCAGCTTGGAAGGGACAGCCTACAATGAGCAGTTCTTC. Amino acid sequence: CASSLEGTAYNEQFF. This sequence joins TRBV5-1 and TRBJ2-1; 7 nucleotides match TRBD1. V lost 0 bases, J lost 2 bases, and 2 bases stayed unmatched. This CDR3 is built from 15 residues. Germline V lookup: CDR1 SGHRS, CDR2 YFSETQ.

This sequence joins TRBV15 and TRBJ1-3; no firm D call. V dropped 0 bases and J dropped 3 bases, with 9 bases sitting between them. This CDR3 spans 15 amino acids. Germline V gene data show CDR1 as LNHNV and CDR2 as YYDKDF (reference sequence). The CDR3 loop reads CATSRDSGYGNTIYF. In DNA, the CDR3 is TGTGCCACCAGCAGAGATTCCGGGTATGGAAACACCATATATTTT.

The chain recombines TRBV6-1 with TRBJ2-7; D not resolved. Germline CDR1 is MNHNS and CDR2 is SASEGT. This CDR3 has 14 residues. V shed 0 bases and J shed 2 bases, with 8 bases lying between them. CDR3 DNA sequence: TGTGCCAGCAGTGAAGCCCCGGATCCCTACGAGCAGTACTTC. It codes for CASSEAPDPYEQYF.

The rearrangement joins TRBV11-2 to TRBJ2-7; D not resolved. CDR3 length: 14 residues. Trimming took 4 bases from V and 1 from J, leaving 11 bases between them. Germline V lookup: CDR1 SGHAT, CDR2 FQNNGV. In DNA form, the CDR3 reads TGTGCCAGCAGCTCGATATCGGCTTCCTACGAGCAGTACTTC. The encoded protein is CASSSISASYEQYF.

The chain links TRBV5-4 to TRBJ2-1; D remains ambiguous. CDR1 SGHNT and CDR2 YYREEE come from the germline V gene (reference sequence). CDR3 length: 15 residues. The V and J ends lost 0 bases and 3 bases respectively, with 10 bases between them. The DNA for the CDR3 is TGTGCCAGCAGCTTGGTAGCTGGTGGCTACAATGAGCAGTTCTTC. Amino acid sequence: CASSLVAGGYNEQFF.

The chain couples TRBV6-6 to TRBJ2-3; D is unresolved. This CDR3 has 14 residues. Germline loops: CDR1 MNHNY, CDR2 SVGAGI (reference sequence). Between the trimmed V and J ends, which lost 6 bases and 1 base, there was a span of 11 bases. CDR3 region: CASSLGWGTDTQYF. The CDR3 bases are TGTGCCAGCAGCCTAGGATGGGGCACAGATACGCAGTATTTT.

The V gene is TRBV27, the J gene TRBJ1-2; TRBD1 matches at 7 bases. CDR3 size: 16 residues. Looked up from germline, CDR1 is MNHEY and CDR2 is SMNVEV (reference sequence). V lost 6 bases and J lost 5; bases outside the gene matches: 15. The CDR3 nucleotides read TGTGCCAGCAGACCCCATACAGGGGCGAGTTCGTATGGCTACACCTTC. This gives the protein CASRPHTGASSYGYTF.

J is TRBJ1-5 and V is TRBV9, with D maybe TRBD1 (5 bases). Germline CDR1 and CDR2: SGDLS and YYNGEE. V was shortened by 5 bases and J by 0 bases, with 9 bases between the two germline ends. This CDR3 is built from 14 residues. As DNA, the CDR3 is TGTGCCAGCAGTGCGACAGCTAGCAATCAGCCCCAGCATTTT. Translation gives CASSATASNQPQHF. Using reference TRBV9 and TRBJ1-5 for the parts outside the CDR3, the full variable domain is DSGVTQTPKHLITATGQRVTLRCSPRSGDLSVYWYQQSLDQGLQFLIQYYNGEERAKGNILERFSAQQFPDLHSELNLSSLELGDSALYFCASSATASNQPQHFGDGTRLSIL.

The V call is TRBV4-1, the J call TRBJ1-1, with no clear D. This CDR3 has 15 amino acids. The germline V gene encodes CDR1 MGHRA and CDR2 YSYEKL. The germline V and J ends were trimmed by 1 base and 1 base, with 10 bases remaining between them. This CDR3 is CASSQVAGENTEAFF. The CDR3 DNA reads TGCGCCAGCAGCCAAGTCGCTGGGGAGAACACTGAAGCTTTCTTT.

This chain links TRBV5-1 with TRBJ2-3; D ambiguous. This CDR3 contains 15 residues. CDR1 and CDR2 (germline): SGHRS, YFSETQ. Trimming removed 2 bases from V and 4 bases from J, with 14 bases in between. Here the CDR3 reads CASSLGAGVADTQYF. The CDR3 nucleotides are TGCGCCAGCAGCTTAGGTGCTGGGGTTGCAGATACGCAGTATTTT. Full variable domain (rest looked up from reference TRBV5-1 and TRBJ2-3): KAGVTQTPRYLIKTRGQQVTLSCSPISGHRSVSWYQQTPGQGLQFLFEYFSETQRNKGNFPGRFSGRQFSNSRSEMNVSTLELGDSALYLCASSLGAGVADTQYFGPGTRLTVL.

The chain carries TRBV19 and TRBJ1-2, with D uncertain. The V end lost 1 base, the J end lost 2 bases, and 8 bases lay between the germline ends. The germline V gene has CDR1 LNHDA and CDR2 SQIVND (reference sequence). The CDR3 totals 14 residues. The CDR3 DNA reads TGTGCCAGTAGTATAGCGGCAGGAAACTATGGCTACACCTTC. This encodes CASSIAAGNYGYTF. Full variable domain (outside the CDR3, taken from reference TRBV19 and TRBJ1-2): DGGITQSPKYLFRKEGQNVTLSCEQNLNHDAMYWYRQDPGQGLRLIYYSQIVNDFQKGDIAEGYSVSREKKESFPLTVTSAQKNPTAFYLCASSIAAGNYGYTFGSGTRLTVV.

This clone was found a few times. The genes are TRBV7-9 and TRBJ1-2; tentatively, D is TRBD1 (5 bases). The CDR3 runs to 15 residues. V lost 3 bases and J lost 4, with 15 bases in between. Germline V lookup: CDR1 SEHNR, CDR2 FQNEAQ (reference sequence). CDR3 sequence: CASSFGTGVSYGYTF. DNA of the CDR3: TGTGCCAGCAGCTTCGGGACGGGGGTTTCCTATGGCTACACCTTC.

This sequence joins TRBV7-2 and TRBJ2-4; D gene ambiguous. The CDR3 is made up of 14 amino acids. V was shortened by 5 bases and J by 0 bases, with 8 bases between the two germline ends. Germline V gives CDR1 SGHTA, CDR2 FQGNSA. The CDR3 DNA is TGTGCCAGCAGCGCTACACTAGCCAAAAACATTCAGTACTTC. Amino acid sequence: CASSATLAKNIQYF.